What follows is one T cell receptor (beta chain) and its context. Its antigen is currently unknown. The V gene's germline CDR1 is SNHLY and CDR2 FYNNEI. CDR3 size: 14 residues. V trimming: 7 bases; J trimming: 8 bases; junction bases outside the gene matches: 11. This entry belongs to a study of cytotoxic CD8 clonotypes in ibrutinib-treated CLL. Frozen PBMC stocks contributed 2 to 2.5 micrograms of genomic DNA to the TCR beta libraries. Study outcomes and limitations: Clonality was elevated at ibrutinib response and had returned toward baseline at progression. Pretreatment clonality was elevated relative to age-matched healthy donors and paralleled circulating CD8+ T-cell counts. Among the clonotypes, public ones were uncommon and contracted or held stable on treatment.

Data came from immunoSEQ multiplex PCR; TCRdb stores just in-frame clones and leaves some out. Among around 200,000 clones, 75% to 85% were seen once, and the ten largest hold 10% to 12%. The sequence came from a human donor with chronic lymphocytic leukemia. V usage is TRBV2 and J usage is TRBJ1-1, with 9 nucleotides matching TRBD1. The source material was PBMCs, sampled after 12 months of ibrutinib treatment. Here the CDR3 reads CASTDTGGSSEAFF. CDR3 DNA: TGTGCCAGCACTGACACAGGGGGCTCTTCAGAAGCTTTCTTT.